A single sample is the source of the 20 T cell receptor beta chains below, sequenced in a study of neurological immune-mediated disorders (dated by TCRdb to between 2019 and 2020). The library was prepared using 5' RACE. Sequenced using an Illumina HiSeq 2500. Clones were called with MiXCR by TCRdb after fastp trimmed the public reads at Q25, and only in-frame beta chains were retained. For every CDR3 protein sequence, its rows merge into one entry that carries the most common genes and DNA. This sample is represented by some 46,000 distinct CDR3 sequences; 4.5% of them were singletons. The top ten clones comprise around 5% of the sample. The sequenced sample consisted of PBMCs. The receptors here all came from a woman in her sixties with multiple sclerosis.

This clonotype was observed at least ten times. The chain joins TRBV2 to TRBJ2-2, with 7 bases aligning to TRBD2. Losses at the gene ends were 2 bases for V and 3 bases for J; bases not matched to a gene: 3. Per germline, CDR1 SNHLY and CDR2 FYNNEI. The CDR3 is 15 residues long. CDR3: CASSEMGRDTGELFF. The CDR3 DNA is TGTGCCAGCAGTGAAATGGGGAGGGACACCGGGGAGCTGTTTTTT.

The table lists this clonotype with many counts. The CDR3 DNA is TGCAGTATTATGGCGGGACAACGAGATTACGAGCAGTACGTC. Translated, it gives CSIMAGQRDYEQYV. The gene calls are TRBV20-1 and TRBJ2-7; D may be TRBD1 or TRBD2 (6 bases each). Germline-derived CDR1 and CDR2 are DFQATT and SNEGSKA (reference sequence). V lost 8 bases, J lost 4 bases, and 21 bases lay in between. CDR3 length: 14 amino acids.

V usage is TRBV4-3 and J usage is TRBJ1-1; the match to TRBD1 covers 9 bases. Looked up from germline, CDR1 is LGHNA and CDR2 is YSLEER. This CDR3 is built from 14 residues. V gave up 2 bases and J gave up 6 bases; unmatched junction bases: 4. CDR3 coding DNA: TGCGCCAGCAGCCAAAGGGACAGGGTCCCTGAAGCTTTCTTT. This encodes CASSQRDRVPEAFF.

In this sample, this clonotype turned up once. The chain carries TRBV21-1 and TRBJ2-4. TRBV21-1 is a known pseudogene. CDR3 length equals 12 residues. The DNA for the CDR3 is TGTGCCAGCAGCAATAGGGAACACATTCAGTACTTC. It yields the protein CASSNREHIQYF.

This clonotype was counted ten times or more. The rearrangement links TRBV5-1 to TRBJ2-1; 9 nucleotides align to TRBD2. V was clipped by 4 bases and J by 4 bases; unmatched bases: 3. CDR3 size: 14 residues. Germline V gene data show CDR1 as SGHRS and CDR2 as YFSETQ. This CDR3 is CASSKGLAYNEQFF. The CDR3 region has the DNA TGCGCCAGCAGCAAAGGACTAGCGTACAATGAGCAGTTCTTC.

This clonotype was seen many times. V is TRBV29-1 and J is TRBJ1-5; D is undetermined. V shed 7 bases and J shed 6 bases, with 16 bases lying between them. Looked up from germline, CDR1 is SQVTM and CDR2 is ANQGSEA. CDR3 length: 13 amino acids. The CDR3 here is CSAVKSDGQPQHF. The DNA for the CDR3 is TGCAGCGCAGTGAAGTCGGACGGTCAGCCCCAGCATTTT.

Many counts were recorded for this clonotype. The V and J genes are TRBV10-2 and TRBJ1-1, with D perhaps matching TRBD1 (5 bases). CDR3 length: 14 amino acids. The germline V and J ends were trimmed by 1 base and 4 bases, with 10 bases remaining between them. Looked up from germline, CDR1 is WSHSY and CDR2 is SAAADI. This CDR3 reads CASSEFSGGTEAFF. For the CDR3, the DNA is TGCGCCAGCAGTGAGTTCTCGGGGGGCACTGAAGCTTTCTTT.

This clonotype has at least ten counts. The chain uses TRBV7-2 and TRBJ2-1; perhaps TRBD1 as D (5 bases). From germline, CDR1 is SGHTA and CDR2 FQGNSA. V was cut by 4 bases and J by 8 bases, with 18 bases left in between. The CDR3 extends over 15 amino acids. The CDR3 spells CASSWGSLRGDEQFF. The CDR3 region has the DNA TGTGCCAGCAGCTGGGGCAGCCTTCGAGGCGATGAGCAGTTCTTC.

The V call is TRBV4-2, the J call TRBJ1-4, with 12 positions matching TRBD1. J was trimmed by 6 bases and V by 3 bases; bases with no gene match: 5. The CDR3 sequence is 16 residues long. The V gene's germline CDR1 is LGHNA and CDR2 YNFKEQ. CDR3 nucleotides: TGTGCCAGCAGCCACGGGGGACAGGGGGCATATGAAAAACTGTTTTTT. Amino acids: CASSHGGQGAYEKLFF.

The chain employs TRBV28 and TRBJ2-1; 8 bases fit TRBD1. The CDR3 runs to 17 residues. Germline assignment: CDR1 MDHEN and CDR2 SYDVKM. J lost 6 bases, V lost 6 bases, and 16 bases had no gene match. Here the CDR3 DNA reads TGTGCCAGCAGCCTCTTCACAGGGGGTGGTAAATTCAATGAGCAGTTCTTC. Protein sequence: CASSLFTGGGKFNEQFF.

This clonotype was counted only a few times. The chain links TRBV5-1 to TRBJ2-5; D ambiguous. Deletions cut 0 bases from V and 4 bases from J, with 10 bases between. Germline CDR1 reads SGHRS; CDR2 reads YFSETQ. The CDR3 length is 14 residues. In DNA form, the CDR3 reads TGCGCCAGCAGCTTGGCCTTGACTTCAGAGACCCAGTACTTC. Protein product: CASSLALTSETQYF.

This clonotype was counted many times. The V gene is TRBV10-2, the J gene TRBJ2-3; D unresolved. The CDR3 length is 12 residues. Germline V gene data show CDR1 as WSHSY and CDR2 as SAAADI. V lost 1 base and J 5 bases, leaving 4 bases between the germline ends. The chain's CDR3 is CASSELQDTQYF. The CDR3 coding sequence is TGCGCCAGCAGTGAGTTACAAGATACGCAGTATTTT.

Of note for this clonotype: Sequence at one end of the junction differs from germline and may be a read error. The CDR3 reads CASSSGPTDTQYF. The CDR3 region has the DNA TGTGCTAGCAGCAGCGGGCCCACAGATACGCAGTATTTT. This chain links TRBV7-7 with TRBJ2-3, with D perhaps matching TRBD2 (6 bases). CDR3 length: 13 amino acids. The V gene's germline CDR1 is SSHAT and CDR2 FNYEAQ (reference sequence).

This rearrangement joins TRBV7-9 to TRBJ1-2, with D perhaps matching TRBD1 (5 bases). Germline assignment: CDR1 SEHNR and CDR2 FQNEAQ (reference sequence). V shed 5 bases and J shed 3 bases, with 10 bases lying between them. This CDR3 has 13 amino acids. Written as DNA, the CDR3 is TGTGCCAGCAGCCCAGGGTGGGACTATGGCTACACCTTC. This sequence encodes CASSPGWDYGYTF.

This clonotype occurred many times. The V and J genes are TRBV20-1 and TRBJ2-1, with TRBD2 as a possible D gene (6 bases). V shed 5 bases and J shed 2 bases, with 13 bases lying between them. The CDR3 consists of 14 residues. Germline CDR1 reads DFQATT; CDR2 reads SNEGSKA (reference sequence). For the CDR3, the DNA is TGCAGTGCTTTGGGGGGTGGGCCCTACAATGAGCAGTTCTTC. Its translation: CSALGGGPYNEQFF.

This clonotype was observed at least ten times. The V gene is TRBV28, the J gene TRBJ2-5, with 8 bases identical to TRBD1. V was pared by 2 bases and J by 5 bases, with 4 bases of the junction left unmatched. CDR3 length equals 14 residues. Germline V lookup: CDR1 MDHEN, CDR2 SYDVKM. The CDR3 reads CASSLQGAKETQYF. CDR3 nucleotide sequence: TGTGCCAGCAGTTTACAGGGGGCTAAGGAGACCCAGTACTTC.

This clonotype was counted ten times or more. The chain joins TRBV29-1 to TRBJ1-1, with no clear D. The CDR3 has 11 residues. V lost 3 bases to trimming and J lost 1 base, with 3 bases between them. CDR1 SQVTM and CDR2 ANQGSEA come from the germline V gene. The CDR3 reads CSVEGNTEAFF. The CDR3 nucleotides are TGCAGCGTTGAGGGGAACACTGAAGCTTTCTTT.

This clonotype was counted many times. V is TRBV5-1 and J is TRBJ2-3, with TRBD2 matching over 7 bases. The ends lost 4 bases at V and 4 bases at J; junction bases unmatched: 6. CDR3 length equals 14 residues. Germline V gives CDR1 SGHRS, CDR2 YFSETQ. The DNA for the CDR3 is TGCGCCAGCAGCCCGAGGACTAGTCCAGATACGCAGTATTTT. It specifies CASSPRTSPDTQYF.

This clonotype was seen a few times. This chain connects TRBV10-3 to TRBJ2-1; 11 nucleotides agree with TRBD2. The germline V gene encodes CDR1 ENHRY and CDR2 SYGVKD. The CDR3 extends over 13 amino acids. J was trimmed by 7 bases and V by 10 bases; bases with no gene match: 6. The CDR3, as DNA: TGTGCCACGACTAGCGGGACCAGTAATGAGCAGTTCTTC. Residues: CATTSGTSNEQFF.

In DNA, the CDR3 is TGCAGCGTTGTGCCTCAAGACACTGAAGCTTTCTTT. Its translation: CSVVPQDTEAFF. The chain recombines TRBV29-1 with TRBJ1-1; no definite D call. This CDR3 is built from 12 residues. The V end was cut by 4 bases, the J end by 3 bases, with 9 bases between. Germline V lookup: CDR1 SQVTM, CDR2 ANQGSEA.